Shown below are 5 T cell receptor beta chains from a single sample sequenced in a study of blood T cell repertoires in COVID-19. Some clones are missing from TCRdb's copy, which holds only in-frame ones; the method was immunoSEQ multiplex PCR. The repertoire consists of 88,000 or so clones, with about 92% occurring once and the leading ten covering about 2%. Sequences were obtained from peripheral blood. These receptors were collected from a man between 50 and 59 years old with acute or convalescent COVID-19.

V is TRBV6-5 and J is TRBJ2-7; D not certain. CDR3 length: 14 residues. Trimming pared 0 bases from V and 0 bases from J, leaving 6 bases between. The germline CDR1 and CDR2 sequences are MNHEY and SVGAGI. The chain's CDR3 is CASSYSADSYEQYV. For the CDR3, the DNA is TGTGCCAGCAGTTACTCCGCAGACTCCTACGAGCAGTACGTC.

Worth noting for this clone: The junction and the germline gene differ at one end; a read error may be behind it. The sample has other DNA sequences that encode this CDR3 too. This CDR3 is CASSTSGEGNTEAFF. CDR3 in DNA: TGTGCCAGTAGTACATCAGGGGAGGGAAACACTGAAGCCTTCTTT. V and J are TRBV19 and TRBJ1-1, with D tentatively TRBD1 (6 bases). This CDR3 spans 15 amino acids. Looked up from germline, CDR1 is LNHDA and CDR2 is SQIVND (reference sequence). Full variable domain (missing parts from reference TRBV19 and TRBJ1-1): DGGITQSPKYLFRKEGQNVTLSCEQNLNHDAMYWYRQDPGQGLRLIYYSQIVNDFQKGDIAEGYSVSREKKESFPLTVTSAQKNPTAFYLCASSTSGEGNTEAFFGQGTRLTVV.

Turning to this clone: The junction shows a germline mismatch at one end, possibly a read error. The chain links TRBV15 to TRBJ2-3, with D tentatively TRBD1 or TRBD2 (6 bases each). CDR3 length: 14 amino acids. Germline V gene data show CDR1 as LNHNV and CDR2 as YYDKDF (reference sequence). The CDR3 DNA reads TGTGCCACCAGTAGAGGGGGGCAGGGAGATACGCAGTATTTT. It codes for CATSRGGQGDTQYF.

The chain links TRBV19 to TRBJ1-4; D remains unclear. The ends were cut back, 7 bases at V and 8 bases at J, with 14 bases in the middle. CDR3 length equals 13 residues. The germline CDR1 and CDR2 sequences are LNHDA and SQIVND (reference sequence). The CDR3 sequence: CASKPEVSEKLFF. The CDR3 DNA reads TGTGCCAGTAAACCCGAGGTTAGCGAAAAACTGTTTTTT.

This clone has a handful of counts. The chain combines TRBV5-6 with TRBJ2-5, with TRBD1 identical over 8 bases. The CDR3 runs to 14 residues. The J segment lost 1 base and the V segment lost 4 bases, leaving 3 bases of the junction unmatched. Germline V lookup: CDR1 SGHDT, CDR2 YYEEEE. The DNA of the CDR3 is TGTGCCAGCAGCCCTGGACAGGGCCAAGAGACCCAGTACTTC. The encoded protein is CASSPGQGQETQYF.